This T cell receptor beta chain appears in the sequencing data of a study of post-analysis software for immune sequencing data. Study observations and caveats: When the samples were clustered directly with F measure, those that had been prepared in the same batch showed strong co-clustering. There were five TRBV segments more frequent in patients than controls, and TRBV5-6, TRBV5-1 and TRBV20-1 were among them. For normalized Chao1 diversity, multiple sclerosis patients scored significantly lower than controls did.

Germline V lookup: CDR1 SQVTM, CDR2 ANQGSEA. The CDR3 has 14 amino acids. Trimming cost V 7 bases and J 0 bases; bases outside gene matches: 7. Included in the TCR beta cDNA libraries were unique molecular identifiers. Using its own MiXCR run on the PCR reads, TCRdb lists one record per CDR3 protein. This repertoire shows fewer than 850,000 distinct CDR3 sequences, about 43% found once; its top ten account for just under 5%. This clonotype was counted between two and nine times. The antigen is undetermined. This receptor was obtained from a girl aged 5-17 years with multiple sclerosis. The material sequenced was blood. This chain connects TRBV29-1 to TRBJ2-3, with 7 bases fitting TRBD2. The DNA for the CDR3 is TGCAGCGGCCTGGCGGGAGCTAGCACAGATACGCAGTATTTT. Translated: CSGLAGASTDTQYF.